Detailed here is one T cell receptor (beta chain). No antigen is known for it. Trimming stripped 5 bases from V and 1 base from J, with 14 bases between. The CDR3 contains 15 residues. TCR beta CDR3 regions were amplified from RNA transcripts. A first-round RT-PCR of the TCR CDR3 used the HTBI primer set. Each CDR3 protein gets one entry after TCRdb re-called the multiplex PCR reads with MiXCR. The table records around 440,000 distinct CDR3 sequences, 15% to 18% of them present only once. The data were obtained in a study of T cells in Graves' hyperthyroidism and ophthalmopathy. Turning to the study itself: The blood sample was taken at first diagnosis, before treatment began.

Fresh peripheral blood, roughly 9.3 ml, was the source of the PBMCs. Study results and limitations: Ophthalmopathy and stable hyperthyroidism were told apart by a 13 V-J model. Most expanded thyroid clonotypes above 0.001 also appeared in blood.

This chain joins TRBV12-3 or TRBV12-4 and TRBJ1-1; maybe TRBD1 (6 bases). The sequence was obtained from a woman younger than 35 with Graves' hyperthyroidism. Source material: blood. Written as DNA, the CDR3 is TGTGCCAGCAGTCTACAGACAGGTTGGAACACTGAAGCTTTCTTT. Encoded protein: CASSLQTGWNTEAFF.